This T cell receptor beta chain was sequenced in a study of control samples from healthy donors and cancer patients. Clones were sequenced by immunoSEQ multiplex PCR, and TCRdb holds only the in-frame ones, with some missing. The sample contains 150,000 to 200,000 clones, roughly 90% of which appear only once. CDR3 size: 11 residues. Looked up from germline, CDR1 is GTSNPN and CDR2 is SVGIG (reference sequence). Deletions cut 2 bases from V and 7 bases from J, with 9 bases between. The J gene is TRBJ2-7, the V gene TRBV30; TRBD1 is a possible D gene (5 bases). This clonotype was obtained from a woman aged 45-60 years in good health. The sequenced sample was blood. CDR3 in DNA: TGTGCCTGGAGTTTTAGACAGGAGCAGTACTTC. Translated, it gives CAWSFRQEQYF.